These 6 T cell receptor beta chains came from one sample sequenced in a study of cytomegalovirus exposure and HLA in healthy donors. The protocol was immunoSEQ multiplex PCR, while the TCRdb copy is restricted to in-frame clones and leaves out a portion. The data show roughly 180,000 clones, around 86% seen once. The specimen sequenced was PBMCs. These TCRs come from a man younger than 40 in good health and CMV-seropositive.

The V call is TRBV6-5, the J call TRBJ1-5; D gene uncertain. Germline V gene data show CDR1 as MNHEY and CDR2 as SVGAGI. CDR3 length: 13 amino acids. Between the trimmed V and J ends, which lost 8 bases and 3 bases, there was a span of 11 bases. CDR3 in DNA: TGTGCCAGCGGCTCGGTGAACAATCAGCCCCAGCATTTT. The encoded protein is CASGSVNNQPQHF.

Worth noting for this clone: One end of the junction fails to match germline, which may point to a read error. The gene calls are TRBV28 and TRBJ2-7; D gene ambiguous. The CDR3 is made up of 15 amino acids. Germline V gene data show CDR1 as MDHEN and CDR2 as SYDVKM. The CDR3 protein is CASSPTIFTSHEQYF. The CDR3 DNA is TGTGCCAGCAGTCCAACTATCTTCACCTCCCACGAGCAGTACTTC.

This clone was counted a few times. The V and J genes are TRBV29-1 and TRBJ2-2, with TRBD2 identical over 13 bases. V lost 7 bases, J lost 5 bases, and 7 bases stayed unmatched. The germline gives CDR1 SQVTM, CDR2 ANQGSEA. This CDR3 comprises 15 residues. CDR3 DNA: TGCAGCGCCCGACTAGCGGGGGGCTTAACCGGGGAGCTGTTTTTT. It is translated as CSARLAGGLTGELFF.

CDR3 nucleotides: TGCGCCAGCAGCCAAGTTCAGGTTAATGAAAAACTGTTTTTT. As protein: CASSQVQVNEKLFF. V usage is TRBV4-1 and J usage is TRBJ1-4; unclear D gene. Germline lookup yields CDR1 MGHRA and CDR2 YSYEKL. V lost 1 base to trimming and J lost 4 bases, with 7 bases between them. CDR3 length: 14 amino acids.

The chain links TRBV7-9 to TRBJ2-7, with D possibly TRBD2 on 6 matching bases. Per germline, CDR1 SEHNR and CDR2 FQNEAQ (reference sequence). Trimming cost V 11 bases and J 5 bases, with 19 bases left between them. The CDR3 covers 13 residues. The CDR3 reads CAASRGSVDEQYF. As DNA, the CDR3 is TGTGCCGCCTCTCGGGGGTCCGTCGACGAGCAGTACTTC.

About this clone itself: Compared with germline, one end of the junction differs, possibly owing to a read error. V gene TRBV6-5 combines with J gene TRBJ2-6; D is unclear. CDR3 length: 14 amino acids. Germline values: CDR1 MNHEY, CDR2 SVGAGI. Here the CDR3 DNA reads TGTGCCAGCAGTCGACGTTCTGTGGCCAACGTCCTGACTTTC. Its protein is CASSRRSVANVLTF.